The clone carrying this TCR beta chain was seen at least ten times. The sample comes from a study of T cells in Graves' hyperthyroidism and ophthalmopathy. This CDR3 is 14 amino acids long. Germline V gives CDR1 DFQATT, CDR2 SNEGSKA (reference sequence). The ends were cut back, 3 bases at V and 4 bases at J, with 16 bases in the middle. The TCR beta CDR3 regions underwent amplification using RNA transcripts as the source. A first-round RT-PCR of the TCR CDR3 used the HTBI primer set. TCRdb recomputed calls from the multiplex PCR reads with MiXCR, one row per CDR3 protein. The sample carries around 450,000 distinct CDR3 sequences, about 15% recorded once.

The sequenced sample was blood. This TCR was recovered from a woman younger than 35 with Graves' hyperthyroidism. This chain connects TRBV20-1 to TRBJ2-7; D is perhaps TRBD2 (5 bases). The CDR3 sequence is CSARSGGGNYEQYF. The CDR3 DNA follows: TGCAGTGCTAGGTCCGGAGGAGGAAATTACGAGCAGTACTTC.